This T cell receptor (beta chain) is drawn from a study of blood T cell repertoires in COVID-19. As for the study in general: Acute and convalescent COVID-19 samples came from the United States, Italy and Spain. PBMCs, B-cell-depleted T cells, or T cells were the source of the cDNA or gDNA that made up the material.

This CDR3 is built from 12 residues. V lost 5 bases to trimming and J lost 3 bases, with 8 bases between them. CDR1 and CDR2 (germline): KGHSH, LQKENI. Per the authors' pipeline: The authors estimated nucleated cell counts from reference gene primer amplification. Repertoires were generated with immunoSEQ multiplex PCR, while TCRdb's copy carries only in-frame clones and drops some. V and J calls and clone size are given by that table; D and trimming were obtained from the DNA. Of 120,000 to 150,000 clones in the sample, 70% to 85% were seen once. The V call is TRBV18, the J call TRBJ2-7; no reliable D call. The TCR comes from a woman between 45 and 65 years old in a cohort sampled during active or convalescent COVID-19. Specimen: peripheral blood. The CDR3 sequence: CASSVQNYEQYF. The CDR3 DNA sequence: TGTGCCAGCTCAGTACAGAACTACGAGCAGTACTTC.